One and the same sample provided the 32 T cell receptor beta chains below, sequenced in a study of blood T cells in healthy people across ages. A J-beta primer mix and a sample-barcoded 5' primer were used in a second PCR of about 6 to 12 cycles. In TCRdb, the 5' RACE reads were re-called with MiXCR into one record per CDR3 protein. The sample consists of 750,000 to 950,000 distinct CDR3 sequences, 50% to 65% of them appearing once. The sample taken for sequencing was blood. These receptors were obtained from a man at least 80 years old in good health.

The chain carries TRBV28 and TRBJ1-6; possibly TRBD1 for D (5 bases). The V and J ends lost 4 bases and 3 bases respectively, with 10 bases between them. Germline V gives CDR1 MDHEN, CDR2 SYDVKM. CDR3 length equals 15 residues. The CDR3 DNA sequence: TGTGCCAGCAGTTCGAAGACAGACTATAATTCACCCCTCCACTTT. Amino acids: CASSSKTDYNSPLHF.

This clonotype was counted a few times. CDR3 coding DNA: TGTGCCAGCACCAGAGGCTACGAGCAGTACTTC. Encoded protein: CASTRGYEQYF. The genes are TRBV3-1 and TRBJ2-5; D is unclear. The DNA matches TRBJ2-7 better at its end, which makes the J call doubtful. The CDR3 has 11 residues. Germline V gives CDR1 LGHDT, CDR2 YNNKEL (reference sequence).

This chain connects TRBV6-1 to TRBJ2-1; D tentatively reads TRBD1 or TRBD2 (5 bases each). Trimming took off 10 bases at V and 2 bases at J, with 18 bases between the two ends. Germline CDR1 reads MNHNS; CDR2 reads SASEGT. This CDR3 has 15 amino acids. CDR3 nucleotides: TGTGCCATTTCGAGCAGGGAGAGGACCTACAATGAGCAGTTCTTC. It yields the protein CAISSRERTYNEQFF.

The chain is built from TRBV6-1 and TRBJ2-1; TRBD1 matches 11 bases. This CDR3 has 15 amino acids. Germline CDR1 and CDR2: MNHNS and SASEGT. After removal of 7 bases from V and 3 bases from J, the junction contained 5 bases not matched to a gene. The CDR3 region is CASTRTGGDYNEQFF. The CDR3 DNA reads TGTGCCAGCACCCGGACAGGGGGCGACTACAATGAGCAGTTCTTC.

V gene TRBV20-1 combines with J gene TRBJ2-1; 9 nucleotides align to TRBD2. Losses at the gene ends were 6 bases for V and 7 bases for J; bases not matched to a gene: 13. CDR1 and CDR2 (germline): DFQATT, SNEGSKA (reference sequence). CDR3 length equals 15 residues. This chain's CDR3 is CSAPPSSGAWNEQFF. Here the CDR3 DNA reads TGCAGTGCCCCACCCTCTAGCGGGGCCTGGAATGAGCAGTTCTTC.

This chain uses TRBV7-2 with TRBJ2-3; D unclear. The germline V gene encodes CDR1 SGHTA and CDR2 FQGNSA. Deletions cut 5 bases from V and 3 bases from J, with 24 bases between. The CDR3 is made up of 18 amino acids. DNA for the CDR3: TGTGCCAGCAGCACCGTCACTCCGGAGCCTCCGAGGACAGATACGCAGTATTTT. Residues: CASSTVTPEPPRTDTQYF.

V gene TRBV28 combines with J gene TRBJ2-3, with 11 bases matching TRBD2. The CDR3 is made up of 17 amino acids. V lost 1 base, J lost 2 bases, and 5 bases stayed unmatched. Germline CDR1 is MDHEN and CDR2 is SYDVKM. In DNA form, the CDR3 reads TGTGCCAGCAGTTTATCCACTAGCGGGAGAGTCACAGATACGCAGTATTTT. The encoded protein is CASSLSTSGRVTDTQYF.

V usage is TRBV6-5 and J usage is TRBJ1-6; 9 bases align to TRBD1. V trimming: 4 bases; J trimming: 7 bases; junction bases outside the gene matches: 5. The CDR3 runs 15 residues. Germline loops: CDR1 MNHEY, CDR2 SVGAGI. CDR3 loop: CASSSKGQGNSPLHF. CDR3 in DNA: TGTGCCAGCAGTTCCAAAGGACAGGGGAATTCACCCCTCCACTTT.

This clonotype was detected a few times. The chain recombines TRBV9 with TRBJ1-2, with unresolved D. V was clipped by 3 bases and J by 8 bases, with 20 bases between them. This CDR3 spans 15 amino acids. Looked up from germline, CDR1 is SGDLS and CDR2 is YYNGEE. The CDR3 here is CASSAPREGWWGYTF. DNA for the CDR3: TGTGCCAGCAGCGCCCCTCGTGAGGGCTGGTGGGGCTACACCTTC. Full variable domain (remainder filled in from reference TRBV9 and TRBJ1-2): DSGVTQTPKHLITATGQRVTLRCSPRSGDLSVYWYQQSLDQGLQFLIQYYNGEERAKGNILERFSAQQFPDLHSELNLSSLELGDSALYFCASSAPREGWWGYTFGSGTRLTVV.

V gene TRBV7-8 combines with J gene TRBJ2-1; D possibly corresponds to TRBD1 (6 bases). This CDR3 spans 15 amino acids. The V end lost 3 bases, the J end lost 4 bases, and 13 bases lay between the germline ends. Germline CDR1 and CDR2: SGHVS and FQNEAQ. CDR3 DNA: TGTGCCAGCAGCTTCTCAGAGGGGGATTACAATGAGCAGTTCTTC. This codes for CASSFSEGDYNEQFF.

A remark on this clonotype: Relative to the germline gene, one junction end is altered; a read error may explain this. The V and J genes are TRBV29-1 and TRBJ2-1; D uncertain. CDR1 and CDR2 from the germline V gene are SQVTM and ANQGSEA. The CDR3 length is 12 residues. The CDR3, as DNA: TGCAGCGTTGAGGGGTCCTACAATAAGCAGTTCTTC. It is translated as CSVEGSYNKQFF.

As for this clonotype: The junction and the germline gene differ at one end; a read error may be behind it. This sequence joins TRBV29-1 and TRBJ2-1; 9 positions agree with TRBD1. Germline V gives CDR1 SQVTM, CDR2 ANQGSEA. The CDR3 runs to 14 residues. The CDR3 nucleotides are TGCAGCCTTCTGCCGGGACAGGGTAATAATGAGCAGTTTTTC. Residues: CSLLPGQGNNEQFF.

The chain combines TRBV29-1 with TRBJ1-5; D gene unclear. With 0 bases removed from V and 6 bases from J, the gap between germline ends came to 6 bases. The CDR3 covers 12 residues. Per germline, CDR1 SQVTM and CDR2 ANQGSEA. The CDR3 sequence is CSVEDEGQPQHF. DNA of the CDR3: TGCAGCGTTGAAGATGAGGGTCAGCCCCAGCATTTT.

This sequence joins TRBV2 and TRBJ2-6; the D is unclear. Trimming removed 5 bases at V and 4 bases at J, with 3 bases between. In germline, CDR1 is SNHLY, CDR2 FYNNEI. The CDR3 consists of 12 residues. The CDR3 DNA sequence: TGTGCCAGCAGTTGGGGGGCCAACGTCCTGACTTTC. Amino acids: CASSWGANVLTF. The variable domain in full, completed from reference TRBV2 and TRBJ2-6, reads EPEVTQTPSHQVTQMGQEVILRCVPISNHLYFYWYRQILGQKVEFLVSFYNNEISEKSEIFDDQFSVERPDGSNFTLKIRSTKLEDSAMYFCASSWGANVLTFGAGSRLTVL.

The CDR3 loop is CASRLAGGPDTQYF. The CDR3 DNA reads TGTGCCAGCAGACTAGCGGGAGGACCTGATACGCAGTATTTT. The chain has TRBV6-2 or TRBV6-3 and TRBJ2-3, with 12 bases identical to TRBD2. Germline V gives CDR1 MNHEY, CDR2 SVGEGT. The V gene end was trimmed by 6 bases and the J gene end by 6 bases; junction bases not matched to a gene: 4. The CDR3 is 14 amino acids.

The sample holds a few counts of this clonotype. CDR3 in DNA: TGTGCCAGCAGTCGGACTAGCGGGCCCTCGACCCAGTACTTC. It is translated as CASSRTSGPSTQYF. The gene calls are TRBV11-1 and TRBJ2-5, with 11 bases identical to TRBD2. V gave up 6 bases and J gave up 7 bases; unmatched junction bases: 7. CDR1 is SGHAT and CDR2 is FQDESV in the germline V gene (reference sequence). This CDR3 contains 14 residues.

The V and J genes are TRBV6-1 and TRBJ2-4; 8 bases line up with TRBD1. The CDR3 has 15 residues. V trimming: 6 bases; J trimming: 3 bases; junction bases outside the gene matches: 7. The germline V gene has CDR1 MNHNS and CDR2 SASEGT. The CDR3 spells CASSESGTGKNIQYF. For the CDR3, the DNA is TGTGCCAGCAGCGAATCCGGGACAGGCAAAAACATTCAGTACTTC.

The genes are TRBV6-6 and TRBJ1-2; 10 nucleotides match TRBD1. The CDR3 loop spans 14 amino acids. Germline CDR1 reads MNHNY; CDR2 reads SVGAGI (reference sequence). V shed 4 bases, J shed 5 bases, and the junction held 4 bases outside the gene matches. The CDR3 DNA reads as TGTGCCAGCAGTTTCGGGACAGGGGAATATGGCTACACCTTC. Amino acids: CASSFGTGEYGYTF.

This clonotype showed up just a few times. The rearrangement joins TRBV20-1 to TRBJ2-7; 11 nucleotides match TRBD2. Unmatched junction bases numbered 5, after V lost 1 base and J lost 3 bases. The length of the CDR3 is 15 residues. Germline V lookup: CDR1 DFQATT, CDR2 SNEGSKA (reference sequence). The CDR3 spells CSARGGLAGLYEQYF. CDR3 in DNA: TGCAGTGCTAGAGGCGGACTAGCGGGCCTCTACGAGCAGTACTTC.

The rearrangement uses TRBV12-3 or TRBV12-4 and TRBJ2-5; 10 bases agree with TRBD1. The CDR3 has 13 residues. Trimming removed 9 bases from V and 1 base from J; junction bases left unmatched: 2. CDR3: CASGDRGQETQYF. CDR3 DNA: TGTGCCAGTGGGGACAGGGGCCAAGAGACCCAGTACTTC.

V and J are TRBV3-1 and TRBJ1-5; D is unresolved. Trimming shortened V by 1 base and J by 5 bases, and 9 bases separated the two germline ends. The CDR3 has 14 residues. Germline assignment: CDR1 LGHDT and CDR2 YNNKEL (reference sequence). The CDR3 coding sequence is TGTGCCAGCAGCCAAGGTCCGGTAGATCAGCCCCAGCATTTT. Its protein is CASSQGPVDQPQHF.

The V call is TRBV7-9, the J call TRBJ1-4; D remains ambiguous. V was clipped by 8 bases and J by 9 bases, with 10 bases between them. This CDR3 is built from 11 residues. Germline-derived CDR1 and CDR2 are SEHNR and FQNEAQ (reference sequence). For the CDR3, the DNA is TGTGCCAGCGGTGATGGTCAAAAACTGTTTTTT. Its translation is CASGDGQKLFF.

This clonotype appeared a single time. This chain's CDR3 is CSVEGTGAKETQYF. In nucleotides, the CDR3 is TGCAGCGTTGAAGGGACAGGGGCCAAAGAGACCCAGTACTTC. The chain is built from TRBV29-1 and TRBJ2-5; TRBD1 agrees at 9 bases. CDR3 length equals 14 residues. V dropped 1 base and J dropped 3; count of bases not matched to a gene: 3. The V gene's germline CDR1 is SQVTM and CDR2 ANQGSEA.

This rearrangement joins TRBV24-1 to TRBJ2-5, with 8 bases identical to TRBD1. Germline values: CDR1 KGHDR, CDR2 SFDVKD. Trimming cost V 5 bases and J 2 bases; bases outside gene matches: 3. CDR3 length equals 14 residues. The CDR3 coding sequence is TGTGCCACCAGTGGCGGGACAGGACAAGAGACCCAGTACTTC. It yields the protein CATSGGTGQETQYF.

The V call is TRBV20-1, the J call TRBJ1-1; TRBD1 might be the D (6 bases). V was pared by 5 bases and J by 2 bases, with 12 bases between. The CDR3 extends over 13 amino acids. Germline CDR1 DFQATT, CDR2 SNEGSKA (reference sequence). The CDR3 bases are TGCAGTGCTGAGCGGGACACAAACACTGAAGCTTTCTTT. Amino acid sequence: CSAERDTNTEAFF.

The genes are TRBV12-3 or TRBV12-4 and TRBJ2-7; perhaps TRBD2 as D (6 bases). Between the trimmed V and J ends, which lost 8 bases and 6 bases, there was a span of 11 bases. The CDR3 loop spans 11 amino acids. This CDR3 reads CASLGGSEQYF. CDR3 DNA: TGTGCCAGCCTCGGAGGGTCCGAGCAGTACTTC.

V usage is TRBV20-1 and J usage is TRBJ2-7; maybe TRBD2 (6 bases). Germline-derived CDR1 and CDR2 are DFQATT and SNEGSKA (reference sequence). The CDR3 length is 13 residues. CDR3 sequence: CSLGNSGSREQYF. The DNA of the CDR3 is TGCAGCCTGGGGAATAGCGGCTCTAGGGAGCAGTACTTC.

The rearrangement links TRBV20-1 to TRBJ2-5; 9 bases are shared with TRBD2. The germline CDR1 and CDR2 sequences are DFQATT and SNEGSKA (reference sequence). Trimming removed 1 base from V and 2 bases from J; junction bases left unmatched: 8. The CDR3 totals 16 residues. The DNA for the CDR3 is TGCAGTGCTAGAGGGTGGAGCGGGAGGTGGCAAGAGACCCAGTACTTC. Amino acids: CSARGWSGRWQETQYF.

A word on this clonotype: Compared with germline, one end of the junction differs, possibly owing to a read error. This chain links TRBV25-1 with TRBJ2-2, with D unresolved. The CDR3 is 11 amino acids. In germline, CDR1 is MGHDK, CDR2 SYGVNS. CDR3 sequence: CASSGSIALFF. CDR3 nucleotides: TGTGCAAGCAGTGGCTCAATCGCGCTGTTTTTT.

This chain links TRBV11-2 with TRBJ2-5; TRBD1 is a possible D gene (5 bases). Per the germline V gene, CDR1 is SGHAT and CDR2 is FQNNGV. Trimming shortened V by 11 bases and J by 5 bases, and 24 bases separated the two germline ends. The CDR3 length is 15 residues. This CDR3 is CACAPGRRGEETQYF. The CDR3 DNA is TGTGCCTGCGCCCCAGGCCGAAGGGGCGAGGAGACCCAGTACTTC. The variable domain in full, completed from reference TRBV11-2 and TRBJ2-5, reads EAGVAQSPRYKIIEKRQSVAFWCNPISGHATLYWYQQILGQGPKLLIQFQNNGVVDDSQLPKDRFSAERLKGVDSTLKIQPAKLEDSAVYLCACAPGRRGEETQYFGPGTRLLVL.

This chain joins TRBV6-6 and TRBJ2-2; 9 bases line up with TRBD2. Germline CDR1 reads MNHNY; CDR2 reads SVGAGI (reference sequence). CDR3 size: 16 residues. V shed 5 bases, J shed 1 base, and the junction held 5 bases outside the gene matches. The CDR3 DNA is TGTGCCAGCAGTCGGGGGACTAGCTGGAACACCGGGGAGCTGTTTTTT. Translation gives CASSRGTSWNTGELFF.

The chain has TRBV15 and TRBJ2-4; D is perhaps TRBD1 or TRBD2 (5 bases each). Germline loops: CDR1 LNHNV, CDR2 YYDKDF (reference sequence). This CDR3 comprises 19 residues. V lost 0 bases to trimming and J lost 0 bases, with 18 bases between them. Written as DNA, the CDR3 is TGTGCCACCAGCAGAGATCGAGTTGGGGGTTTCCTAGCCAAAAACATTCAGTACTTC. It codes for CATSRDRVGGFLAKNIQYF. The full variable domain, with the rest looked up from reference TRBV15 and TRBJ2-4, is DAMVIQNPRYQVTQFGKPVTLSCSQTLNHNVMYWYQQKSSQAPKLLFHYYDKDFNNEADTPDNFQSRRPNTSFCFLDIRSPGLGDTAMYLCATSRDRVGGFLAKNIQYFGAGTRLSVL.